This T cell receptor beta chain originates from a study of T-cell reconstitution after alpha-beta-depleted transplantation in children. Study-wide points: The authors attributed T-cell counts and diversity one year after transplant mostly to newly produced T cells. Certain patients had high TCRbeta diversity at day 60, and it came from recipient T cells and thymic progenitors that survived. There were reportedly several hundred expanded graft clones from which alpha-beta T cells came about two months after transplant.

Library preparation (for TCRbeta) was performed with unique molecular identifiers. TCRdb reprocessed the PCR reads with MiXCR, giving one entry per CDR3 protein. The sample holds under 750,000 distinct CDR3 sequences; roughly 23% are singletons and the top ten take around an eighth. In the case of this clonotype: Antigen specificity is unknown.

The CDR3 is made up of 13 amino acids. V shed 3 bases and J shed 2 bases, with 6 bases lying between them. Germline CDR1 reads MGHRA; CDR2 reads YSYEKL. The rearrangement uses TRBV4-1 and TRBJ2-3; no firm D call. The specimen comprised PBMCs, mostly from graft donor cells, sampled 360 days after TCRalphabeta/CD19-depleted stem cell transplant. The receptor was isolated from a boy under two years old who had a stem cell transplant for acute myeloid leukemia, so the T cells may come from the graft donor. DNA of the CDR3: TGCGCCAGCAGCCAGCTTACCACAGATACGCAGTATTTT. Translating it yields CASSQLTTDTQYF.